This entry features one TCR beta chain sequence. Original data processing: Using reference gene primer amplification, nucleated cell counts were estimated. The table came from immunoSEQ multiplex PCR; TCRdb's copy has only in-frame clones and leaves some out. The V and J calls and the clone size are those of that table, but D and trimming were determined from the DNA. The sample has 300,000 to 350,000 clones, around 85% seen once. The data derive from a study of blood T cell repertoires in COVID-19. Study context: Nucleic acid was either cDNA or gDNA, and it came from T cells, B-cell-depleted T cells, or PBMCs.

The CDR3 length is 16 residues. Germline CDR1 and CDR2: SGDLS and YYNGEE. V was clipped by 4 bases and J by 6 bases; unmatched bases: 10. Those who participated ranged in age from about 18 to 89 years and resided in about two dozen US areas. Categorization into cohorts depended on clinical history that participants reported. The receptor was derived from a woman aged 40 to 50 with acute COVID-19. The chain recombines TRBV9 with TRBJ2-2; 9 bases align to TRBD1. Specimen: PBMCs or T cells enriched from blood (not recorded which). This CDR3 reads CASSPRGQGLAGELFF. Written as DNA, the CDR3 is TGTGCCAGCAGCCCTAGGGGACAGGGACTCGCCGGGGAGCTGTTTTTT.